The 3 T cell receptor beta chains presented below share a single source sample, sequenced in a study of tumor-infiltrating lymphocytes in oesophageal squamous cell carcinoma. TCRdb passed the PCR reads through MiXCR, listing each CDR3 protein once. The table has just under 20,000 distinct CDR3 sequences, around two fifths seen once. The sequenced sample was esophageal tumor tissue. These receptors all come from a male donor with esophageal squamous cell carcinoma.

There are many counts of this clonotype. With a much larger clone just one base away, this may be a read error. This chain connects TRBV5-8 to TRBJ2-1; D not resolved. The J call may be wrong; the DNA end is better matched by TRBJ2-7. The germline CDR1 and CDR2 sequences are SGHTS and YDEGEE. The CDR3 sequence is 15 residues long. The CDR3 loop is CASTPAANSYNEQYF. The CDR3 DNA reads TGTGCCAGCACCCCTGCGGCTAACTCCTACAATGAGCAGTACTTC.

By sample fraction, this clonotype is medium-sized. This rearrangement joins TRBV7-3 to TRBJ2-3; D remains unclear. In germline, CDR1 is SGHTA, CDR2 FQGTGA. There are 13 residues in the CDR3. Trimming took off 0 bases at V and 4 bases at J, with 5 bases between the two ends. The CDR3 region is CASSLTFADTQYF. Written as DNA, the CDR3 is TGTGCCAGCAGCTTAACTTTCGCAGATACGCAGTATTTT. The entire variable domain, with the rest obtained from reference TRBV7-3 and TRBJ2-3, is as follows: GAGVSQTPSNKVTEKGKYVELRCDPISGHTALYWYRQSLGQGPEFLIYFQGTGAADDSGLPNDRFFAVRPEGSVSTLKIQRTERGDSAVYLCASSLTFADTQYFGPGTRLTVL.

This clonotype was observed a few times. The CDR3 DNA sequence: TGTGCCAGCAGCTTTCAGGGGATCTCCTACGAGCAGTACTTC. Its protein is CASSFQGISYEQYF. The chain couples TRBV7-2 to TRBJ2-7, with a possible D match to TRBD1 (6 bases). There are 14 residues in the CDR3. V gave up 3 bases and J gave up 0 bases, with 9 bases separating them. The germline V gene encodes CDR1 SGHTA and CDR2 FQGNSA.